The rows below give T cell receptor beta chains drawn from one sample of a study of radiation and T cells in renal cell carcinoma. TCRdb's copy holds only in-frame clones and misses some; the assay was immunoSEQ multiplex PCR. The sample contains 100,000 to 150,000 clones, more than 80% of which appear only once. Source: blood, taken from a patient whose treatment included radiotherapy and nephrectomy. The receptors come from a woman in her fifties or sixties with renal cell carcinoma. CDR3s include the opening cysteine and the closing phenylalanine or tryptophan. Each record gives: V gene, J gene, D gene, clone size, CDR3 protein, CDR3 DNA. The D gene is left open where the match is weak. Where a row states a size, it is once, few, many or the class of an expanded clone; other rows omit it.

>TRBV28|TRBJ1-1|.|.
CASSFRAHLNTEAFF
TGTGCCAGCAGTTTTCGGGCACACCTGAACACTGAAGCTTTCTTT
>TRBV28|TRBJ1-1|.|.
CASSRGGKGTEAFF
TGTGCCAGCAGTCGGGGGGGCAAGGGCACTGAAGCTTTCTTT
>TRBV7-2|TRBJ2-2|.|.
CASSLGLSGELFF
TGTGCCAGCAGCTTAGGGCTATCCGGGGAGCTGTTTTTT
>TRBV7-9|TRBJ1-2|.|.
CASSLAQGEGYTF
TGTGCCAGCAGCTTAGCGCAGGGCGAGGGCTACACCTTC
>TRBV10-2|TRBJ1-1|.|.
CASSDPGTPGNTEAFF
TGCGCCAGCAGTGACCCGGGGACTCCCGGGAACACTGAAGCTTTCTTT
>TRBV6-6|TRBJ2-7|.|.
CASSTGLSYEQYF
TGTGCCAGCAGTACGGGGCTCAGCTACGAGCAGTACTTC
>TRBV7-7|TRBJ2-1|TRBD2|.
CASSFGLAGGIDNEQFF
TGTGCTAGCAGCTTCGGACTAGCGGGAGGGATCGACAATGAGCAGTTCTTC
>TRBV5-1|TRBJ1-1|.|.
CASSLGVGLNTEAFF
TGCGCCAGCAGCTTGGGGGTAGGGTTGAACACTGAAGCTTTCTTT
>TRBV4-1|TRBJ1-5|.|.
CASRASGAYSNQPQHF
TGCGCCAGCAGGGCAAGTGGGGCCTATAGCAATCAGCCCCAGCATTTT
>TRBV6-5|TRBJ2-5|.|.
CASSGVSETQYF
TGTGCCAGCAGTGGAGTTTCAGAGACCCAGTACTTC
>TRBV6-1|TRBJ2-3|.|.
CASSEALPGRGADTQYF
TGTGCCAGCAGTGAAGCCCTACCCGGGCGTGGGGCAGATACGCAGTATTTT
>TRBV4-1|TRBJ2-3|TRBD1|.
CASSQQTGGSADTQYF
TGCGCCAGCAGCCAACAGACAGGGGGGTCAGCAGATACGCAGTATTTT
>TRBV6-1|TRBJ2-7|TRBD1|.
CASSDKGTGFYEQYF
TGTGCCAGCAGTGATAAGGGGACAGGGTTCTACGAGCAGTACTTC
>TRBV5-4|TRBJ2-3|.|.
CASSLYGGDTQYF
TGTGCCAGCAGCTTATACGGTGGAGATACGCAGTATTTT
>TRBV7-3|TRBJ1-1|TRBD1|few
CASSVTGTGGTEAFF
TGTGCCAGCAGTGTTACCGGGACAGGGGGCACTGAAGCTTTCTTT
>TRBV5-4|TRBJ2-2|.|.
CASSEGTGELFF
TGTGCCAGCAGCGAGGGAACCGGGGAGCTGTTTTTT
>TRBV9|TRBJ1-3|TRBD1|.
CASSVGDRANTIYF
TGTGCCAGCAGCGTAGGCGACAGGGCTAACACCATATATTTT
>TRBV7-2|TRBJ1-1|.|once
CASSPGGVVTEAFF
TGTGCCAGCAGCCCTGGGGGGGTGGTGACTGAAGCTTTCTTT
>TRBV5-6|TRBJ2-1|TRBD1|.
CASSEGQGAYNEQFF
TGTGCCAGCAGCGAGGGACAGGGGGCCTACAATGAGCAGTTCTTC
>TRBV4-1|TRBJ1-5|.|.
CASSQGVARVAQPQHF
TGCGCCAGCAGCCAAGGCGTGGCCAGGGTGGCTCAGCCCCAGCATTTT
>TRBV27|TRBJ1-5|.|.
CASSRGLNQPQHF
TGTGCCAGCAGCAGGGGTTTGAATCAGCCCCAGCATTTT
>TRBV18|TRBJ1-1|TRBD1|.
CASSYNRGENTEAFF
TGTGCCAGCTCGTATAACAGGGGAGAGAACACTGAAGCTTTCTTT
>TRBV29-1|TRBJ1-3|.|.
CSVAMIGGNTIYF
TGCAGCGTTGCCATGATTGGGGGAAACACCATATATTTT
>TRBV2|TRBJ2-5|TRBD2|.
CASSGGGQETQYF
TGTGCCAGCAGTGGCGGGGGCCAAGAGACCCAGTACTTC
>TRBV9|TRBJ2-7|TRBD1|.
CASSVGATGNEQYF
TGTGCCAGCAGCGTAGGAGCGACAGGGAACGAGCAGTACTTC
>TRBV28|TRBJ2-3|.|.
CASRSVADTQYF
TGTGCCAGCAGATCAGTCGCAGATACGCAGTATTTT
>TRBV18|TRBJ2-7|TRBD1|.
CASSPGQGASYEQYF
TGTGCCAGCTCACCCGGACAGGGGGCATCCTACGAGCAGTACTTC
>TRBV19|TRBJ1-5|TRBD1|.
CASSINRGDNQPQHF
TGTGCCAGTAGTATTAACAGGGGCGACAATCAGCCCCAGCATTTT
>TRBV5-4|TRBJ2-5|TRBD1|.
CASSLRQGDAETQYF
TGTGCCAGCAGCTTACGACAGGGGGACGCAGAGACCCAGTACTTC
>TRBV18|TRBJ1-2|.|.
CASSPDSFPYGYTF
TGTGCCAGCTCACCCGACAGTTTCCCCTATGGCTACACCTTC